This is a list of T cell receptor beta chains from one sample in a study of technical replicates of blood from four donors. Only in-frame clones appear in the TCRdb table, and some are missing; sequencing was by immunoSEQ multiplex PCR. The sample yields fewer than 45,000 clones, approximately 96% seen once. Sequencing was performed on T cells isolated from PBMCs. These receptor sequences come from a human donor in good health. Each CDR3 is given with its conserved first and last residue. D genes are given only for firm matches.

d_gene: TRBD1; v_gene: TRBV7-9; CDR3aa: CASSLRTGGGNTIYF
d_gene: -; v_gene: TRBV10-1; CDR3aa: CASKKTSTDTQYF
d_gene: -; v_gene: TRBV7-6; CDR3aa: CASSSSRGETQYF
d_gene: -; v_gene: TRBV6-1; CDR3aa: CASSRNEKLFF
d_gene: -; v_gene: TRBV2; CDR3aa: CASSEDFSLNQPQHF
d_gene: TRBD2; v_gene: TRBV14; CDR3aa: CASSLASGRIDTQYF
d_gene: -; v_gene: TRBV6-5; CDR3aa: CASSRDRYLYEQYF
d_gene: -; v_gene: TRBV11-3; CDR3aa: CASSSHGNTEAFF
d_gene: -; v_gene: TRBV7-8; CDR3aa: CASSLEGTLNQPQHF
d_gene: -; v_gene: TRBV19; CDR3aa: CASTPGWGGQEPQHF
d_gene: -; v_gene: TRBV4-1; CDR3aa: CASSQGEGWAYEQYF
d_gene: TRBD2; v_gene: TRBV4-1; CDR3aa: CASSLLAAYNEQFF
d_gene: TRBD2; v_gene: TRBV28; CDR3aa: CASSPGLAVTDTQYF
d_gene: -; v_gene: TRBV19; CDR3aa: CASSTIMEAFF
d_gene: -; v_gene: TRBV9; CDR3aa: CASSPRVGPRETQYF
d_gene: -; v_gene: TRBV7-2; CDR3aa: CASSPPGYGNTIYF
d_gene: TRBD2; v_gene: TRBV9; CDR3aa: CASSAGTSGYEQYF
d_gene: TRBD1; v_gene: TRBV18; CDR3aa: CASSQDRGGEQYF
d_gene: TRBD1; v_gene: TRBV29-1; CDR3aa: CSGAGGGNTIYF
d_gene: -; v_gene: TRBV18; CDR3aa: CASSPEQSDTQYF
d_gene: -; v_gene: TRBV7-2; CDR3aa: CASSFVSQETQYF
d_gene: -; v_gene: TRBV7-9; CDR3aa: CASSQTGANVLTF